The source of this T cell receptor beta chain is a study of blood T cell repertoires in COVID-19. The overall study: COVID-19 samples, acute and convalescent, were from the United States, Italy and Spain.

Participants, 18 to 89 years old, spanned some 23 US areas. Participants were placed into cohorts based on the clinical history they reported. Per the study methods: Estimation of nucleated cell counts was performed using reference gene primer amplification. Assay: immunoSEQ multiplex PCR; the TCRdb copy retains only in-frame clones and omits some. The V and J calls and the clone size are those of that table, but D and trimming were determined from the DNA. The sample records some 200,000 clones, roughly 87% being singletons. This CDR3 contains 16 residues. The germline V and J ends were trimmed by 2 bases and 4 bases, with 14 bases remaining between them. The germline V gene has CDR1 MGHRA and CDR2 YSYEKL.

The J gene is TRBJ1-4, the V gene TRBV4-1; tentative D call: TRBD1 (6 bases). Sequencing input: PBMCs or T cells enriched from blood (not recorded which). The origin of this receptor is a man in his thirties or forties in a cohort exposed to, infected with or recovered from COVID-19 (not recorded which). This CDR3 is CASSQLPGQLNEKLFF. CDR3 nucleotide sequence: TGCGCCAGCAGCCAATTACCGGGACAACTTAATGAAAAACTGTTTTTT.